The 4 T cell receptor beta chains presented below share a single source sample, sequenced in a study of CD8+ T cells in alopecia areata. RNA, once extracted, was reverse transcribed into cDNA for use as the sequencing template. TCRdb keeps only in-frame clones here, not all; method: immunoSEQ multiplex PCR. There are approximately 160,000 clones in the sample; 50% to 65% occur only once, and 14% lies in the top ten. Treatment meaning: oral pan-JAK inhibitor, 5-10 mg twice daily. Sequenced here: CD4+ T cells sorted from blood, sampled at week 24, from a patient treated with tofacitinib. The receptors shown here come from a human donor with alopecia areata.

The chain uses TRBV25-1 and TRBJ2-5; D not certain. The CDR3 totals 11 residues. V lost 5 bases to trimming and J lost 5 bases, with 6 bases between them. Germline V lookup: CDR1 MGHDK, CDR2 SYGVNS. The DNA of the CDR3 is TGTGCCAGCAGTCAGTCGGAGACCCAGTACTTC. Encoded protein: CASSQSETQYF.

This chain uses TRBV4-1 with TRBJ2-7; D is possibly TRBD1 or TRBD2 (7 bases each). There are 13 residues in the CDR3. Germline V lookup: CDR1 MGHRA, CDR2 YSYEKL. Trimming shortened V by 8 bases and J by 3 bases, and 14 bases separated the two germline ends. As DNA, the CDR3 is TGCGCCAGCGGCACAGGGGAGGGCTACGAGCAGTACTTC. Amino acids: CASGTGEGYEQYF.

This rearrangement joins TRBV7-2 to TRBJ2-7; the D is unclear. The CDR3 totals 14 residues. Trimming shortened V by 2 bases and J by 3 bases, and 11 bases separated the two germline ends. In germline, CDR1 is SGHTA, CDR2 FQGNSA. The CDR3 nucleotides are TGTGCCAGCAGCTTATCAGCGCATGGCTACGAGCAGTACTTC. Its protein product is CASSLSAHGYEQYF.

The J gene is TRBJ2-2, the V gene TRBV6-1, with D uncertain. Germline V gene data show CDR1 as MNHNS and CDR2 as SASEGT. V dropped 4 bases and J dropped 3 bases, with 3 bases sitting between them. The CDR3 totals 12 residues. CDR3 coding DNA: TGTGCCAGCAGTGTACACACCGGGGAGCTGTTTTTT. Its protein is CASSVHTGELFF.